Listed below are T cell receptor beta chains from one sample, sequenced in a study. Using its own MiXCR run on the RT-PCR reads, TCRdb lists one record per CDR3 protein. The sample includes more than 600,000 distinct CDR3 sequences, 11% to 15% of them seen just once. The sample was memory CD4+ T cells from blood. These receptor sequences come from a female donor in good health, serving as a healthy control. CDR3s include the opening cysteine and the closing phenylalanine or tryptophan. D genes are given only for firm matches. Clone size is not always given. Where it is, it says once, few, many or a class for expanded clones.

TRBV2	TRBJ2-1	NA	NA	TGTGCCAGCACTTTCGGCACCTACAATGAGCAGTTCTTC	CASTFGTYNEQFF
TRBV11-2	TRBJ2-1	TRBD2	NA	TGTGCCAGCAGGCGGGGGGGTACGGTCTACAATGAGCAGTTCTTC	CASRRGGTVYNEQFF
TRBV7-2	TRBJ2-1	TRBD1	few	TGTGCCAGCAGCTTTTTGGGACTCGGGACAGGGCTTTTCAATGAGCAGTTCTTC	CASSFLGLGTGLFNEQFF
TRBV20-1	TRBJ2-7	NA	few	TGCAGTGCTAGAGATCGGGTAACAGGACCGACCTACGAGCAGTACTTC	CSARDRVTGPTYEQYF
TRBV7-2	TRBJ1-2	NA	NA	TGTGCCAGCATCGAGGGCAATTGGGATGGCTACACCTTC	CASIEGNWDGYTF
TRBV6-5	TRBJ2-7	TRBD2	many	TGTGCCAGCAGCGGACTAGCGGGAGGCTACGAGCAGTACTTC	CASSGLAGGYEQYF
TRBV4-2	TRBJ2-3	TRBD1	NA	TGTGCCAGCAGCCAAGATTACAGGGGACAAACAGATACGCAGTATTTT	CASSQDYRGQTDTQYF
TRBV30	TRBJ2-6	NA	NA	TGTGCCTGGACAGGGATCTCTGGGGCCAACGTCCTGACTTTC	CAWTGISGANVLTF
TRBV20-1	TRBJ1-2	NA	NA	TGCAGTGCTAGTGAGGGTACGGACTATGGCTACACCTTC	CSASEGTDYGYTF
TRBV7-9	TRBJ1-5	NA	NA	TGTGCCAGCAGCCGGAGCGGGGGAAGCAATCAGCCCCAGCATTTT	CASSRSGGSNQPQHF
TRBV12-3/TRBV12-4	TRBJ1-1	NA	NA	TGTGCCAGCAGTTCCCCGACAGGTCGGGGGAGGACTGAAGCTTTCTTT	CASSSPTGRGRTEAFF
TRBV4-3	TRBJ1-4	NA	NA	TGCGCCAGCAGCCGACAGAGTGGAGGGGAAAAACTGTTTTTT	CASSRQSGGEKLFF
TRBV4-3	TRBJ1-6	TRBD1	NA	TGCGCCAGCAGCCGGGACAGACCTTCGGATTCACCCCTCCACTTT	CASSRDRPSDSPLHF
TRBV29-1	TRBJ2-1	TRBD1	many	TGCAGCGTTCTAGGGCAGGGGGCGCTCAATGAGCAGTTCTTC	CSVLGQGALNEQFF
TRBV14	TRBJ2-3	NA	once	TGTGCCAGCAGCCTGACTCCGGGGTCGGTTGATACGCAGTATTTT	CASSLTPGSVDTQYF
TRBV7-9	TRBJ1-1	TRBD1	few	TGTGCCAGCAGCACCGGGACAGTCTACACTGAAGCTTTCTTT	CASSTGTVYTEAFF
TRBV30	TRBJ1-1	NA	NA	TGTGCCTGGAGTGTACAATCGAGCACTGAAGCTTTCTTT	CAWSVQSSTEAFF
TRBV12-3/TRBV12-4	TRBJ2-2	TRBD1	NA	TGTGCCAGCAGAGGGACAGGGGTAAACACCGGGGAGCTGTTTTTT	CASRGTGVNTGELFF
TRBV10-1	TRBJ1-6	TRBD1	few	TGCGCCACCCGGGGCCAGGGGGCCTATAATTCACCCCTCCACTTT	CATRGQGAYNSPLHF
TRBV7-2	TRBJ1-5	NA	NA	TGTGCCAGCGGACAGTATAGCAATCAGCCCCAGCATTTT	CASGQYSNQPQHF
TRBV10-3	TRBJ2-7	NA	many	TGTGCCATCAGTGAGTCGACCGGGGCCAATACCTACGAGCAGTACTTC	CAISESTGANTYEQYF
TRBV20-1	TRBJ2-5	NA	many	TGCAGTGCTCCGGGAGCTTCGGGTGAGACCCAGTACTTC	CSAPGASGETQYF
TRBV6-2/TRBV6-3	TRBJ2-7	NA	NA	TGTGCCAGCACTCCCAGATCCCGGGCAGGGATGCACGAGCAGTACTTC	CASTPRSRAGMHEQYF
TRBV29-1	TRBJ1-1	NA	NA	TGCAGCGGGCAAGGGAGTCTTGGCTCTGAAGCTTTCTTT	CSGQGSLGSEAFF
TRBV7-2	TRBJ2-1	TRBD2	NA	TGTGCCAGCAGAGCGGGAGTAAGAGTTCTGTTCTTC	CASRAGVRVLFF
TRBV4-3	TRBJ2-7	TRBD1	many	TGCGCCAGCAGCCAAGGTGTGGGACAGGGCCGCGAGCAGTACTTC	CASSQGVGQGREQYF
TRBV5-1	TRBJ2-2	TRBD2	many	TGCGCCAGCCGGACTAGCGGAGACACCGGGGAGCTGTTTTTT	CASRTSGDTGELFF